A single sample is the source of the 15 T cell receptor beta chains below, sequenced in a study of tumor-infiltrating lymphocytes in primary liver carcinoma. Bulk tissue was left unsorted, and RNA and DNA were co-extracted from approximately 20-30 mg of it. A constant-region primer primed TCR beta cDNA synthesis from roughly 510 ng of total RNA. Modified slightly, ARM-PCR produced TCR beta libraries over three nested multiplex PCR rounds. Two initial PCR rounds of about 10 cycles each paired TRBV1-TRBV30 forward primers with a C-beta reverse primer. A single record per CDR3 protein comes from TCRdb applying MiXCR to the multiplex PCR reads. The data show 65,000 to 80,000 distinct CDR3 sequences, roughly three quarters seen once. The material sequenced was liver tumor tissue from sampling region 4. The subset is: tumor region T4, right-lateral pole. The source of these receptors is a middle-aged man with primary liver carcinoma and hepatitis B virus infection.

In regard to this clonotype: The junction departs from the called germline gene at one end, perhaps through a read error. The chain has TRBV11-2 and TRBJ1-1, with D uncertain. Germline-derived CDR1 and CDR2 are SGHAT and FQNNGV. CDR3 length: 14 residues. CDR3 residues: CASSLGFVGTETFF. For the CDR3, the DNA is TGTGCCAGCAGCTTAGGTTTCGTAGGCACTGAAACTTTCTTC.

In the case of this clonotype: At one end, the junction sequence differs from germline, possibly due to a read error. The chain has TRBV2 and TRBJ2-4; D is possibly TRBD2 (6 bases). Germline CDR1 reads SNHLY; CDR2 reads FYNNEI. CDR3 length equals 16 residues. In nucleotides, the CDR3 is TGTGCCAGCAGGGGACCCAATCTACTAGCCAAAAAAATTCAGTACTTC. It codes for CASRGPNLLAKKIQYF.

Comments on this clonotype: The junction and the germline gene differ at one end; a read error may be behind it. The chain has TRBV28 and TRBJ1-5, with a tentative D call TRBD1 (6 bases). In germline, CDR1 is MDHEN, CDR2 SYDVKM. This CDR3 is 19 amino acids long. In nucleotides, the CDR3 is TGTGCCAGCAGTCCCATTGGGGGCACTGGGAGGGCGAGAGGTCAGTCCCAGCATTTT. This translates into CASSPIGGTGRARGQSQHF.

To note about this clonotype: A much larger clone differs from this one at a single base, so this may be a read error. The CDR3 DNA reads TGCAGCGTTGAAAAGGCGAACCATACGCAGTATTTT. Its protein is CSVEKANHTQYF. The chain uses TRBV29-1 and TRBJ2-3; no clear D gene. CDR3 length: 12 residues. CDR1 SQVTM and CDR2 ANQGSEA come from the germline V gene. Trimming shortened V by 2 bases and J by 7 bases, and 10 bases separated the two germline ends.

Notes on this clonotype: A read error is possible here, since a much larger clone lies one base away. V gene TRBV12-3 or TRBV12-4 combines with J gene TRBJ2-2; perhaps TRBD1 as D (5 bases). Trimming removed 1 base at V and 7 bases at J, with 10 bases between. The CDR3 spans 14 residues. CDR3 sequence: CASSLVRVGGELFF. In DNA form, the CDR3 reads TGTGCCAGCAGTTTAGTCAGGGTGGGCGGGGAGCTGTTTTTT.

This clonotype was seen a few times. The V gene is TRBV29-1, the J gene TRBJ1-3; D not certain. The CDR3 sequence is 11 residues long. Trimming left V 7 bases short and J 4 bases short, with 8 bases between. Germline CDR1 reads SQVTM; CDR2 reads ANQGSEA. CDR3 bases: TGCAGCGCCGTGATGGGAAACACCATATATTTT. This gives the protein CSAVMGNTIYF.

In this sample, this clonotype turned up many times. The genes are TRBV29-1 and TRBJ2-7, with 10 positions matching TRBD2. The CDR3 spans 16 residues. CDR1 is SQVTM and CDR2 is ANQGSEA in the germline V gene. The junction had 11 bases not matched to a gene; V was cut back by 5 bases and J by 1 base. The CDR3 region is CSVLHSGTSDSYEQYF. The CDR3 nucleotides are TGCAGCGTTCTTCACTCCGGGACTAGCGATTCCTACGAGCAGTACTTC.

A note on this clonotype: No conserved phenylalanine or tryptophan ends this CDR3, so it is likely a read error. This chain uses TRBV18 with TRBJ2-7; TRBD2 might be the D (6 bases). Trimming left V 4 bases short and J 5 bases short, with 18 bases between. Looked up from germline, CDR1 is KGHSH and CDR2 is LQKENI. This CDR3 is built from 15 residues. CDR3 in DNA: TGTGCCAGCTCACTTGACGGAGGGGCTAACGACGAGCAGTACTTA. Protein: CASSLDGGANDEQYL.

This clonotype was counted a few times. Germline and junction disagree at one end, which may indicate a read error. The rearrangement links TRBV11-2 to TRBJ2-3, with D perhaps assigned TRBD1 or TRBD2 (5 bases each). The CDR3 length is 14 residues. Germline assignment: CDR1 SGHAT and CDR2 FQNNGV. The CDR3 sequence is CTSSFRDGTDTQYF. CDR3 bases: TGTACCAGTAGCTTTCGGGACGGCACAGATACGCAGTATTTT.

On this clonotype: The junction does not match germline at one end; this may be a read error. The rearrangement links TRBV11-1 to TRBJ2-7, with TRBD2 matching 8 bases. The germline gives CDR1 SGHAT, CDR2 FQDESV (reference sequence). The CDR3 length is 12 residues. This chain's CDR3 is CTSSLAGTKQYF. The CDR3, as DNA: TGTACCAGCAGTTTAGCGGGGACAAAACAGTATTTC.

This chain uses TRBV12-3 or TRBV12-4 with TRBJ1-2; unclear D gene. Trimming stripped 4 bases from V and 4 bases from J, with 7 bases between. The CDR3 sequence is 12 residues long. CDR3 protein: CASSSKSYGYTF. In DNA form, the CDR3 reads TGTGCCAGCAGTTCGAAGAGCTATGGCTACACCTTC.

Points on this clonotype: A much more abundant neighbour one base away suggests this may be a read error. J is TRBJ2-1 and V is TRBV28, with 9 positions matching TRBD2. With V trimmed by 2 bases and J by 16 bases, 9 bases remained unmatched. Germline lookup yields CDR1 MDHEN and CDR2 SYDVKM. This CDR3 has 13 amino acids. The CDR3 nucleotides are TGTGCCAGCAGTTTAGCGGGAGGGCCTGGGCACTTCTTC. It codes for CASSLAGGPGHFF. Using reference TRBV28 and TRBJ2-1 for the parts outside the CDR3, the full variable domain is DVKVTQSSRYLVKRTGEKVFLECVQDMDHENMFWYRQDPGLGLRLIYFSYDVKMKEKGDIPEGYSVSREKKERFSLILESASTNQTSMYLCASSLAGGPGHFFGPGTRLTVL.

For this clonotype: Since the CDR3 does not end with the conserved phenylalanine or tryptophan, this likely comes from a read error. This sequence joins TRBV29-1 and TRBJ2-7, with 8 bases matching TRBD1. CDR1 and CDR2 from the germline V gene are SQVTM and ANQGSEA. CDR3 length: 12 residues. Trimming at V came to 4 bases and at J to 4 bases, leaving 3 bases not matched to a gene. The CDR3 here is CSVGQGAYEQYL. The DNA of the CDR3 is TGCAGCGTTGGGCAGGGGGCATACGAGCAGTACCTC.

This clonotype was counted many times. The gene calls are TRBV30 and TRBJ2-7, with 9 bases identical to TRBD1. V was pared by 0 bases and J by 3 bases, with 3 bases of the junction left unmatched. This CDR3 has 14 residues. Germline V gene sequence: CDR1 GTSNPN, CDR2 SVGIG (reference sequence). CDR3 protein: CAWSVQGASYEQYF. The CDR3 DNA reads TGTGCCTGGAGTGTACAGGGGGCGAGCTACGAGCAGTACTTC.

The CDR3 DNA is TGCAGCGCATCGGGACTAGCGGGACTCTGCGAGCAGTACTTC. It is translated as CSASGLAGLCEQYF. The V call is TRBV29-1, the J call TRBJ2-7; 13 bases line up with TRBD2. The germline CDR1 and CDR2 sequences are SQVTM and ANQGSEA. This CDR3 is 14 amino acids long. J lost 6 bases, V lost 7 bases, and 9 bases had no gene match.